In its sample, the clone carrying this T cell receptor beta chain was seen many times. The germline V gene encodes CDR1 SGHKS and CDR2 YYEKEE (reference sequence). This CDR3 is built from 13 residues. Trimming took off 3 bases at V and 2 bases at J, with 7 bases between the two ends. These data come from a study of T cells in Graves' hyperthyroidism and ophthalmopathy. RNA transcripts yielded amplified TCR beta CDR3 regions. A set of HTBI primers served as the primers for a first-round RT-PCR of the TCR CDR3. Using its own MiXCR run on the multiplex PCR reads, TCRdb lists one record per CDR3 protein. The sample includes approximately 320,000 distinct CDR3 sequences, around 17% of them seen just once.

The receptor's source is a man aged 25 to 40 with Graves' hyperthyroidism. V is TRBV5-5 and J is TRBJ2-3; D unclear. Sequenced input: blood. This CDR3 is CASSSSATDTQYF. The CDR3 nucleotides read TGTGCCAGCAGCTCCTCCGCCACAGATACGCAGTATTTT.